Below are 5 T cell receptor beta chains sequenced from a single sample in a study of T-cell memory formation after mild COVID-19. One entry per CDR3 protein, called by TCRdb with MiXCR from the 5' RACE reads. Among 350,000 to 450,000 distinct CDR3 sequences listed, 25% to 30% were seen once. Sample: PBMCs or a T cell subset sorted from them (not recorded which). The source of these receptors is an adult woman who had mild COVID-19 (a few samples of this study predate the infection). Cell type and time point are not known.

The rearrangement joins TRBV5-1 to TRBJ1-2; a possible D gene is TRBD1 (6 bases). Germline V gene data show CDR1 as SGHRS and CDR2 as YFSETQ. V dropped 7 bases and J dropped 2 bases, with 15 bases sitting between them. The CDR3 runs to 14 residues. The CDR3 DNA is TGCGCCAGCGGTCGCTTGGACAGCAACTATGGCTACACCTTC. Translated: CASGRLDSNYGYTF.

There are a few counts of this clonotype. The V and J genes are TRBV12-3 or TRBV12-4 and TRBJ2-1, with D possibly matching TRBD1 (6 bases). Trimming shortened V by 3 bases and J by 2 bases, and 20 bases separated the two germline ends. The CDR3 is 18 residues long. The CDR3 sequence is CASSFPRGALSAYNEQFF. CDR3 bases: TGTGCCAGCAGTTTTCCCAGGGGAGCTCTTTCTGCCTACAATGAGCAGTTCTTC.

This clonotype appeared a single time. CDR3: CASSVGGTSNYGYTF. The DNA for the CDR3 is TGTGCCAGCAGCGTAGGTGGGACAAGTAACTATGGCTACACCTTC. This chain joins TRBV9 and TRBJ1-2; possibly TRBD1 for D (6 bases). This CDR3 spans 15 amino acids. Germline V gene sequence: CDR1 SGDLS, CDR2 YYNGEE. Trimming cost V 0 bases and J 1 base, with 10 bases left between them.

In this sample, this clonotype turned up many times. CDR3 in DNA: TGCAGTGCTCCCATACCAGGGTTTCACGGGGAGCTGTTTTTT. Protein: CSAPIPGFHGELFF. The genes are TRBV20-1 and TRBJ2-2; perhaps TRBD1 as D (5 bases). The CDR3 totals 14 residues. V was clipped by 5 bases and J by 7 bases, with 17 bases between them. CDR1 DFQATT and CDR2 SNEGSKA come from the germline V gene (reference sequence).

The chain joins TRBV12-3 or TRBV12-4 to TRBJ2-7; perhaps TRBD2 as D (5 bases). V shed 6 bases and J shed 6 bases, with 21 bases lying between them. The CDR3 is 15 amino acids. The DNA for the CDR3 is TGTGCCAGCAGCCTCGAGGCGGGCGTGATGTCCGAGCAGTACTTC. It translates to CASSLEAGVMSEQYF.